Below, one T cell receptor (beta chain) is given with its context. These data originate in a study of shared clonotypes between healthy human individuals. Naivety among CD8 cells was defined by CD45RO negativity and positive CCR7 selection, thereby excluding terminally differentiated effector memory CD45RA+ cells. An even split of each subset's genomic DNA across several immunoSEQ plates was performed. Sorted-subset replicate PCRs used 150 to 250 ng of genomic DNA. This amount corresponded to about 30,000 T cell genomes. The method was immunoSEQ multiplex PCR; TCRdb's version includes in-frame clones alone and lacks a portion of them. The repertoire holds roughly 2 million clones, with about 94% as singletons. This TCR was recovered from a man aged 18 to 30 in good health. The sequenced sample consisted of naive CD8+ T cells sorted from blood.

In DNA form, the CDR3 reads TGTGCCAGCAGCCCGGGGGCCCCAGATACGCAGTATTTT. Protein product: CASSPGAPDTQYF. The chain joins TRBV27 to TRBJ2-3; D tentatively fits TRBD1 or TRBD2 (6 bases each). This CDR3 region has 13 residues. The V gene's germline CDR1 is MNHEY and CDR2 SMNVEV (reference sequence). Deletions cut 6 bases from V and 4 bases from J, with 11 bases between.